These 20 T cell receptor beta chains share one sample of origin, sequenced in a study of graft-versus-host responses after intestinal transplantation. The repertoire was sequenced with immunoSEQ multiplex PCR; TCRdb's copy has only in-frame clones and lacks some. The sample lists some 40,000 clones, around 92% occurring once. The specimen comprised PBMCs, sampled 260 to 280 days after transplant. The source of these receptors is a human patient who received an intestinal transplant, so some T cells may come from the graft donor.

The rearrangement links TRBV2 to TRBJ2-5; 9 positions agree with TRBD1. The J call may be mistaken, given a closer DNA end match to TRBJ2-7. The germline CDR1 and CDR2 sequences are SNHLY and FYNNEI. The CDR3 spans 15 residues. The CDR3 here is CASSEDRGQLHEQYF. The CDR3 coding sequence is TGTGCCAGCAGTGAAGACAGGGGGCAACTACACGAGCAGTACTTC.

This chain connects TRBV6-4 to TRBJ2-1, with TRBD1 identical over 8 bases. CDR1 MRHNA and CDR2 SNTAGT come from the germline V gene. V lost 2 bases and J lost 5; bases outside the gene matches: 5. CDR3 length: 15 amino acids. As DNA, the CDR3 is TGTGCCAGCAGTGACCCGGGACAGGCTAACAATGAGCAGTTCTTC. Translating it yields CASSDPGQANNEQFF.

This sequence joins TRBV19 and TRBJ2-1, with D unresolved. Deletions cut 1 base from V and 3 bases from J, with 7 bases between. Per germline, CDR1 LNHDA and CDR2 SQIVND (reference sequence). The CDR3 sequence is 14 residues long. The CDR3 DNA reads TGTGCCAGTAGTATAGTAGGGCACTACAATGAGCAGTTCTTC. Protein: CASSIVGHYNEQFF. The complete variable domain, with remaining parts taken from reference TRBV19 and TRBJ2-1, reads DGGITQSPKYLFRKEGQNVTLSCEQNLNHDAMYWYRQDPGQGLRLIYYSQIVNDFQKGDIAEGYSVSREKKESFPLTVTSAQKNPTAFYLCASSIVGHYNEQFFGPGTRLTVL.

DNA of the CDR3: TGTGCCAGTAGTATGTGGGACAGGGTCACAGATACGCAGTATTTT. Translated: CASSMWDRVTDTQYF. This chain links TRBV19 with TRBJ2-3; 9 bases are a match to TRBD1. This CDR3 is built from 15 residues. The germline V gene has CDR1 LNHDA and CDR2 SQIVND (reference sequence). Germline trimming cut 3 bases from V and 2 bases from J; bases unmatched to any gene: 3.

J is TRBJ2-3 and V is TRBV5-1; TRBD1 matches 7 bases. Germline loops: CDR1 SGHRS, CDR2 YFSETQ. The junction had 18 bases not matched to a gene; V was cut back by 0 bases and J by 2 bases. The CDR3 loop spans 20 amino acids. CDR3 in amino acids: CASSLARGGADSSYTDTQYF. The CDR3 region has the DNA TGCGCCAGCAGCTTGGCTAGAGGGGGCGCGGACTCATCGTACACAGATACGCAGTATTTT.

V is TRBV14 and J is TRBJ1-1; no reliable D call. CDR3 length equals 15 residues. V was shortened by 4 bases and J by 7 bases, with 19 bases between the two germline ends. Per the germline V gene, CDR1 is SGHDN and CDR2 is FVKESK. The DNA of the CDR3 is TGTGCCAGCAGCCCCCTCCGGGCGGGAGGTGATGAAGCTTTCTTT. As protein: CASSPLRAGGDEAFF.

This chain connects TRBV6-1 to TRBJ1-2; D ambiguous. Germline values: CDR1 MNHNS, CDR2 SASEGT. The CDR3 covers 14 residues. V was trimmed by 0 bases and J by 4 bases, leaving 9 bases between them. The CDR3 region is CASSEALETYGYTF. The CDR3 bases are TGTGCCAGCAGTGAAGCGCTTGAGACCTATGGCTACACCTTC.

V is TRBV4-1 and J is TRBJ1-2, with TRBD1 matching over 8 bases. V shed 3 bases, J shed 7 bases, and the junction held 1 base outside the gene matches. The CDR3 runs 12 residues. Germline CDR1 MGHRA, CDR2 YSYEKL. The chain's CDR3 is CASSQDRAGYTF. The CDR3 nucleotides are TGCGCCAGCAGCCAGGACAGGGCTGGCTACACCTTC.

The chain recombines TRBV27 with TRBJ2-1, with a possible D match to TRBD1 (6 bases). The germline CDR1 and CDR2 sequences are MNHEY and SMNVEV (reference sequence). This CDR3 is 13 amino acids long. The germline V and J ends were trimmed by 3 bases and 7 bases, with 10 bases remaining between them. The CDR3 region is CASSFTGLNEQFF. CDR3 in DNA: TGTGCCAGCAGTTTCACAGGGTTGAATGAGCAGTTCTTC.

Turning to this clone: Because it lacks the conserved phenylalanine or tryptophan at the end, this CDR3 is likely a read error. The chain has TRBV18 and TRBJ1-2; no definite D call. This CDR3 region has 13 residues. Germline assignment: CDR1 KGHSH and CDR2 LQKENI. V dropped 3 bases and J dropped 10 bases, with 15 bases sitting between them. The CDR3 DNA reads as TGTGCCAGCTCACCGAGGCCCGGCCGGGACTACACCCTC. It translates to CASSPRPGRDYTL.

The V gene is TRBV11-2, the J gene TRBJ1-1, with a possible D match to TRBD1 (5 bases). Germline V CDR1 and CDR2: SGHAT, FQNNGV. The CDR3 loop spans 13 amino acids. V shed 3 bases and J shed 1 base, with 6 bases lying between them. Here the CDR3 reads CASSFTGNTEAFF. DNA for the CDR3: TGTGCCAGCAGCTTTACAGGGAACACTGAAGCTTTCTTT. The complete variable domain, with remaining parts taken from reference TRBV11-2 and TRBJ1-1, reads EAGVAQSPRYKIIEKRQSVAFWCNPISGHATLYWYQQILGQGPKLLIQFQNNGVVDDSQLPKDRFSAERLKGVDSTLKIQPAKLEDSAVYLCASSFTGNTEAFFGQGTRLTVV.

V is TRBV7-2 and J is TRBJ2-3; D perhaps matches TRBD1 (5 bases). The germline CDR1 and CDR2 sequences are SGHTA and FQGNSA. The CDR3 runs to 14 residues. V was trimmed by 4 bases and J by 4 bases, leaving 12 bases between them. The CDR3 nucleotides read TGTGCCAGCAGCTCTGTCGGACAAGCAGATACGCAGTATTTT. This sequence encodes CASSSVGQADTQYF.

The chain couples TRBV5-4 to TRBJ2-1; 10 bases align to TRBD1. Germline CDR1 is SGHNT and CDR2 is YYREEE (reference sequence). CDR3 size: 16 residues. The V and J ends lost 4 bases and 8 bases, in that order; junction bases with no gene match: 12. The CDR3 DNA sequence: TGTGCCAGCAGCCTCTTTATCCGACAGGGGGCAGATGAGCAGTTCTTC. The encoded protein is CASSLFIRQGADEQFF.

This clone has only one observation. As DNA, the CDR3 is TGCAGTGCTAGAAAGGGCTCTGAAGCTTTCTTT. Translation: CSARKGSEAFF. The rearrangement uses TRBV20-1 and TRBJ1-1; no clear D gene. The germline V and J ends were trimmed by 2 bases and 6 bases, with 7 bases remaining between them. This CDR3 spans 11 amino acids. Germline-derived CDR1 and CDR2 are DFQATT and SNEGSKA (reference sequence).

The gene calls are TRBV19 and TRBJ2-1; TRBD2 agrees at 7 bases. The CDR3 length is 15 residues. CDR1 LNHDA and CDR2 SQIVND come from the germline V gene (reference sequence). With 5 bases clipped from V and 0 bases from J, the junction kept 4 bases outside the gene matches. CDR3 DNA sequence: TGTGCCAGTAGTGTGACTAGCCACTCCTACAATGAGCAGTTCTTC. Protein: CASSVTSHSYNEQFF.

CDR3 sequence: CASSLGPTVSYNEQFF. The CDR3 DNA sequence: TGTGCCAGCAGCTTAGGTCCGACAGTCTCCTACAATGAGCAGTTCTTC. The gene calls are TRBV11-3 and TRBJ2-1; D perhaps matches TRBD1 (5 bases). The length of the CDR3 is 16 residues. Germline V lookup: CDR1 SGHNT, CDR2 YENEEA. Trimming stripped 1 base from V and 0 bases from J, with 10 bases between.

The chain carries TRBV5-6 and TRBJ2-5; 11 positions agree with TRBD2. The CDR3 totals 15 residues. The germline V gene encodes CDR1 SGHDT and CDR2 YYEEEE. The trim removed 2 bases at V and 1 base at J, leaving 1 base unmatched. The CDR3 bases are TGTGCCAGCAGCTTTAGCGGGGGGGCCCAAGAGACCCAGTACTTC. Its translation: CASSFSGGAQETQYF.

The table lists this clone with a few counts. The chain links TRBV7-2 to TRBJ2-1, with D hard to call. The ends were cut back, 5 bases at V and 10 bases at J, with 15 bases in the middle. Germline V gene data show CDR1 as SGHTA and CDR2 as FQGNSA. This CDR3 region has 13 residues. This CDR3 reads CASSLVGHGEQFF. DNA for the CDR3: TGTGCCAGCAGCCTGGTGGGCCATGGGGAGCAGTTCTTC.

This chain uses TRBV4-1 with TRBJ1-5, with a possible D match to TRBD1 (5 bases). Germline V gives CDR1 MGHRA, CDR2 YSYEKL. The V and J ends lost 6 bases and 7 bases respectively, with 19 bases between them. The CDR3 sequence is 15 residues long. The CDR3 loop reads CASRPATYGGQPQHF. CDR3 DNA sequence: TGCGCCAGCAGGCCCGCAACGTATGGGGGGCAGCCCCAGCATTTT.

The rearrangement joins TRBV6-1 to TRBJ1-3; D ambiguous. Deletions cut 6 bases from V and 2 bases from J, with 5 bases between. In germline, CDR1 is MNHNS, CDR2 SASEGT. There are 12 residues in the CDR3. The CDR3 sequence is CASRRAGNTIYF. The CDR3 nucleotides are TGTGCCAGCAGGCGGGCTGGAAACACCATATATTTT.